The clone carrying this T cell receptor (beta chain) was counted only a few times. Its antigen is currently unknown. A clone one base away is much larger, so this may be a read error. Semi-nested PCR with Nested Universal Primer A followed constant-region reverse priming of full-length variable regions. One entry per CDR3 protein results from TCRdb running MiXCR on the 5' RACE reads. The repertoire holds fewer than 12,000 distinct CDR3 sequences, with about 15% as singletons. Cells sorted as Tregs were CD4+, CD25+ and CD127-/low. V was shortened by 4 bases and J by 0 bases, with 10 bases between the two germline ends. There are 15 residues in the CDR3. Per germline, CDR1 MGHDK and CDR2 SYGVNS. Study observations and caveats: Whole repertoires were not studied in the larger cohort, only one V-J beta rearrangement. Tumor Tregs overlapped most with tumor, then blood, naive CD4+ cells. The TCR gene usage of tumor memory CD4+ T cells clustered together with blood and lymph node memory CD4+ cells and with lymph node naive CD4+ cells.

The V gene is TRBV25-1, the J gene TRBJ1-3; unclear D gene. The sequenced material came from Tregs sorted from a lymph node. This clonotype was sampled from a female donor with breast cancer. The CDR3 DNA reads as TGTGCCAGCAGTGGAGGACCTCTCTCTGGAAACACCATATATTTT. Residues: CASSGGPLSGNTIYF.